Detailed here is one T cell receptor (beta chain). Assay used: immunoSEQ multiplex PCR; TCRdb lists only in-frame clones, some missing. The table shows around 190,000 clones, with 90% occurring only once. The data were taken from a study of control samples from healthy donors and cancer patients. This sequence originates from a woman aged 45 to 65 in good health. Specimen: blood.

The CDR3 nucleotides read TGTGCCAGCGGTGGTAGCATGAACACTGAAGCTTTCTTT. Its translation is CASGGSMNTEAFF. The chain joins TRBV5-4 to TRBJ1-1; no definite D call. The CDR3 has 13 amino acids. Germline V gives CDR1 SGHNT, CDR2 YYREEE (reference sequence). With 7 bases removed from V and 0 bases from J, the gap between germline ends came to 10 bases.